This T cell receptor (beta chain) derives from a study of blood T cell repertoires in COVID-19. Study-wide context: Acute and convalescent COVID-19 specimens originated in the United States, Italy and Spain. PBMCs, B-cell-depleted T cells, or T cells provided the cDNA or gDNA that made up the material.

Germline values: CDR1 SQVTM, CDR2 ANQGSEA. V gave up 2 bases and J gave up 1 base, with 7 bases separating them. The CDR3 extends over 13 amino acids. Per the original data handling: Reference gene primer amplification yielded estimated nucleated cell counts. Measured with immunoSEQ multiplex PCR; TCRdb has only the in-frame clones, and not every one. V and J calls and clone size are as listed in that table; D and trimming were resolved from the DNA. The table lists over 100,000 clones, about 80% of them singletons. The genes are TRBV29-1 and TRBJ2-3, with D maybe TRBD2 (5 bases). Sequencing was done on a sample of peripheral blood. This receptor was identified in a man between 60 and 75 years old with active or convalescent COVID-19. The CDR3 coding sequence is TGCAGCGTTGAACCGCGGGGCACAGATACGCAGTATTTT. Its translation: CSVEPRGTDTQYF.